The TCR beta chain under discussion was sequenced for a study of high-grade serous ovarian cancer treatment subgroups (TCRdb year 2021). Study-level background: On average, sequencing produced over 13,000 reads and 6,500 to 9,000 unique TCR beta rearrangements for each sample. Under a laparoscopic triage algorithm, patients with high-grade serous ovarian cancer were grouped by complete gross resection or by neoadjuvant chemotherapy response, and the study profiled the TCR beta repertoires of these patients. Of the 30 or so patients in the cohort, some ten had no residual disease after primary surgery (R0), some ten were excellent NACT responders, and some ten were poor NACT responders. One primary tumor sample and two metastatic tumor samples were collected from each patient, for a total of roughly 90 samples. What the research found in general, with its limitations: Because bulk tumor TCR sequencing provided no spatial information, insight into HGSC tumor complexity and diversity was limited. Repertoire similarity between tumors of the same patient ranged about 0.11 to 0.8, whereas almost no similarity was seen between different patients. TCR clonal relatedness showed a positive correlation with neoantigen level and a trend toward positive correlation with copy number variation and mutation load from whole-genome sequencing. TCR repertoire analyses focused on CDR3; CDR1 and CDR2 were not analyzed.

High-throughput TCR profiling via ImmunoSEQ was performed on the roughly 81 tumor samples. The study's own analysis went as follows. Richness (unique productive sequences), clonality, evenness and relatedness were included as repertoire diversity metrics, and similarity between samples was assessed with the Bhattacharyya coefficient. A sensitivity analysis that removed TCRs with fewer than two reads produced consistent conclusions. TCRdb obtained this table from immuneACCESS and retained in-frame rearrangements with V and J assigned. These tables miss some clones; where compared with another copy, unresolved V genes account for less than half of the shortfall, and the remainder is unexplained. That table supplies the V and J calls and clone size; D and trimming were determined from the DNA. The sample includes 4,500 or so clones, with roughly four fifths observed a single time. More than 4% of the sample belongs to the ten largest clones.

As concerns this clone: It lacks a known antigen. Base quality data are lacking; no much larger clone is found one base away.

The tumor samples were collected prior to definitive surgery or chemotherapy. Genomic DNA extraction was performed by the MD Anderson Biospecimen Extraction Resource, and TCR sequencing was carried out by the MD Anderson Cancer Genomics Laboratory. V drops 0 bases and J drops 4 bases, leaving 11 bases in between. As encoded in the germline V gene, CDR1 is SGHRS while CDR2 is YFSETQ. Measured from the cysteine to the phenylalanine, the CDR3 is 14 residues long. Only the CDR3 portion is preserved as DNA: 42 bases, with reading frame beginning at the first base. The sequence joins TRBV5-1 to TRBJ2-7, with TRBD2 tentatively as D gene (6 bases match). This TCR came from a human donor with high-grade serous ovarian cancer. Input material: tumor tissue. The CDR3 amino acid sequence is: CASSLAGDDYEQYF. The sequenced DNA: TGCGCCAGCAGCTTGGCGGGGGATGATTACGAGCAGTACTTC.